The next 29 T cell receptor beta chains were all read from a single sample in a study of OX40 agonist ivuxolimab in advanced cancers. The table came from immunoSEQ multiplex PCR; TCRdb's copy has only in-frame clones and leaves some out. Among 50,000 to 65,000 clones listed, approximately 89% were seen once. The sample in question was CD4+ or CD8+ T cells sorted from blood, obtained in a trial of the OX40 agonist ivuxolimab. These receptors were obtained from an adult with an advanced solid tumor such as melanoma, head and neck, liver or kidney cancer.

V is TRBV5-4 and J is TRBJ2-5, with D hard to call. Trimming shortened V by 1 base and J by 2 bases, and 6 bases separated the two germline ends. This CDR3 has 13 residues. In germline, CDR1 is SGHNT, CDR2 YYREEE (reference sequence). This CDR3 reads CASSLFPQETQYF. The CDR3 DNA follows: TGTGCCAGCAGCTTGTTCCCTCAAGAGACCCAGTACTTC.

V and J are TRBV5-5 and TRBJ2-7; 7 nucleotides align to TRBD2. The V and J ends lost 0 bases and 0 bases, in that order; junction bases with no gene match: 3. This CDR3 is 15 amino acids long. The germline CDR1 and CDR2 sequences are SGHKS and YYEKEE (reference sequence). The CDR3 loop reads CASSLDAGASYEQYF. As DNA, the CDR3 is TGTGCCAGCAGCTTGGACGCGGGAGCCTCCTACGAGCAGTACTTC.

The rearrangement links TRBV13 to TRBJ2-3; D may correspond to TRBD1 or TRBD2 (5 bases each). The CDR3 consists of 12 residues. V lost 5 bases to trimming and J lost 4 bases, with 7 bases between them. The germline CDR1 and CDR2 sequences are PRHDT and FYEKMQ (reference sequence). CDR3 amino acids: CASSEGPDTQYF. CDR3 in DNA: TGTGCCAGCAGCGAGGGACCAGATACGCAGTATTTT. Full variable domain (remainder filled in from reference TRBV13 and TRBJ2-3): AAGVIQSPRHLIKEKRETATLKCYPIPRHDTVYWYQQGPGQDPQFLISFYEKMQSDKGSIPDRFSAQQFSDYHSELNMSSLELGDSALYFCASSEGPDTQYFGPGTRLTVL.

The chain has TRBV13 and TRBJ2-1; 7 nucleotides match TRBD1. The CDR3 is made up of 18 amino acids. Germline V gene sequence: CDR1 PRHDT, CDR2 FYEKMQ (reference sequence). Trimming removed 2 bases from V and 3 bases from J; junction bases left unmatched: 13. CDR3 protein: CASSLLGYRGNDYNEQFF. CDR3 sequence (DNA): TGTGCCAGCAGCTTATTGGGGTACAGGGGAAACGACTACAATGAGCAGTTCTTC.

The rearrangement links TRBV6-5 to TRBJ2-2, with D possibly matching TRBD2 (6 bases). V was trimmed by 1 base and J by 7 bases, leaving 13 bases between them. The germline CDR1 and CDR2 sequences are MNHEY and SVGAGI. The CDR3 runs 15 residues. The CDR3 nucleotides are TGTGCCAGCAGTTACTTCCGCGGGGAGAACGGGGAGCTGTTTTTT. This sequence encodes CASSYFRGENGELFF.

The chain recombines TRBV12-5 with TRBJ1-5; TRBD1 matches 9 bases. Losses at the gene ends were 4 bases for V and 6 bases for J; bases not matched to a gene: 13. This CDR3 has 17 residues. Germline V gene data show CDR1 as LGHNT and CDR2 as FRNRAP. CDR3 region: CASGSQSEDRGCQPQHF. The CDR3, as DNA: TGTGCTAGTGGTTCACAATCGGAGGACAGGGGCTGTCAGCCCCAGCATTTT.

CDR3: CASTGDRATQETQYF. The CDR3 nucleotides are TGCGCCAGCACCGGGGACAGGGCTACCCAGGAGACCCAGTACTTC. The V and J genes are TRBV5-1 and TRBJ2-5, with 9 bases matching TRBD1. CDR3 length equals 15 residues. CDR1 and CDR2 from the germline V gene are SGHRS and YFSETQ. V was clipped by 6 bases and J by 5 bases; unmatched bases: 11.

This clone was detected a few times. V and J are TRBV6-6 and TRBJ1-5, with unresolved D. V dropped 4 bases and J dropped 2 bases, with 12 bases sitting between them. The CDR3 loop spans 15 amino acids. Germline CDR1 is MNHNY and CDR2 is SVGAGI (reference sequence). The CDR3 DNA sequence: TGTGCCAGCAGTTCCAGTAGATTGGGCAATCAGCCCCAGCATTTT. As protein: CASSSSRLGNQPQHF.

The chain joins TRBV27 to TRBJ2-3; D may be TRBD1 (5 bases). V dropped 3 bases and J dropped 3 bases, with 7 bases sitting between them. The CDR3 extends over 13 amino acids. The germline CDR1 and CDR2 sequences are MNHEY and SMNVEV (reference sequence). CDR3 nucleotides: TGTGCCAGCAGTTTTTCAGGGACAGATACGCAGTATTTT. Translation: CASSFSGTDTQYF.

V is TRBV19 and J is TRBJ1-1; D may be TRBD1 (6 bases). The CDR3 runs to 14 residues. V lost 3 bases and J 7 bases, leaving 15 bases between the germline ends. From germline, CDR1 is LNHDA and CDR2 SQIVND (reference sequence). This chain's CDR3 is CASSIGGGDFEAFF. For the CDR3, the DNA is TGTGCCAGTAGTATTGGAGGGGGGGACTTTGAAGCTTTCTTT.

The chain links TRBV29-1 to TRBJ1-1; D is uncertain. Trimming cost V 6 bases and J 2 bases, with 7 bases left between them. Germline CDR1 SQVTM, CDR2 ANQGSEA. The CDR3 totals 11 residues. This chain's CDR3 is CSVEGNTEAFF. The CDR3 DNA sequence: TGCAGCGTCGAGGGTAACACTGAAGCTTTCTTT.

The chain joins TRBV14 to TRBJ2-1; no firm D call. CDR1 and CDR2 from the germline V gene are SGHDN and FVKESK. The CDR3 sequence is 14 residues long. V lost 0 bases and J lost 13, with 16 bases in between. CDR3 sequence reads: CASSQDSSSQRQFF. DNA for the CDR3: TGTGCCAGCAGCCAAGATTCATCGTCGCAGCGCCAGTTCTTC.

The chain couples TRBV5-6 to TRBJ2-5; 10 bases agree with TRBD2. V shed 3 bases, J shed 7 bases, and the junction held 12 bases outside the gene matches. CDR1 and CDR2 from the germline V gene are SGHDT and YYEEEE. The CDR3 is made up of 16 amino acids. The CDR3 here is CASSSSVVAGGRTQYF. The CDR3 DNA follows: TGTGCCAGCAGCTCCTCGGTGGTAGCGGGGGGAAGGACCCAGTACTTC.

This clone was seen only once. The chain links TRBV6-1 to TRBJ2-1; maybe TRBD1 (6 bases). CDR1 MNHNS and CDR2 SASEGT come from the germline V gene. The V gene lost 3 bases and the J gene lost 12 bases, with 15 bases spanning the gap. The CDR3 covers 13 residues. CDR3 nucleotides: TGTGCCAGCAGTGACTCGTGGACAGACGGGCAGTTCTTC. It specifies CASSDSWTDGQFF.

The J gene is TRBJ2-3, the V gene TRBV9; 13 bases line up with TRBD2. The CDR3 is 16 amino acids. J was trimmed by 3 bases and V by 3 bases; bases with no gene match: 4. Per the germline V gene, CDR1 is SGDLS and CDR2 is YYNGEE. This CDR3 reads CASSEGLAGRTDTQYF. The CDR3 DNA follows: TGTGCCAGCAGCGAGGGACTAGCGGGACGGACAGATACGCAGTATTTT.

V and J are TRBV25-1 and TRBJ2-5; D may be TRBD1 or TRBD2 (6 bases each). CDR3 length: 17 residues. The V end lost 4 bases, the J end lost 5 bases, and 23 bases lay between the germline ends. Germline CDR1 MGHDK, CDR2 SYGVNS. CDR3 DNA: TGTGCCAGCAGTGGGTTCGACCCCAGGGGCGCGGGGGAGACCCAGTACTTC. It encodes CASSGFDPRGAGETQYF.

The CDR3 here is CASSPREARTDTQYF. CDR3 coding DNA: TGTGCCAGCAGCCCAAGGGAAGCGCGGACAGATACGCAGTATTTT. V is TRBV2 and J is TRBJ2-3, with unresolved D. Germline assignment: CDR1 SNHLY and CDR2 FYNNEI. The ends were cut back, 6 bases at V and 3 bases at J, with 16 bases in the middle. CDR3 length: 15 residues.

This rearrangement joins TRBV7-2 to TRBJ1-1; D call uncertain. Trimming shortened V by 1 base and J by 4 bases, and 13 bases separated the two germline ends. CDR1 and CDR2 from the germline V gene are SGHTA and FQGNSA. The CDR3 loop spans 15 amino acids. The DNA for the CDR3 is TGTGCCAGCAGCTTAGGCCCAGGAGGAGGCACTGAAGCTTTCTTT. It is translated as CASSLGPGGGTEAFF.

The chain combines TRBV28 with TRBJ1-1, with D hard to call. The CDR3 has 14 residues. From germline, CDR1 is MDHEN and CDR2 SYDVKM. V shed 2 bases and J shed 6 bases, with 13 bases lying between them. The CDR3 coding sequence is TGTGCCAGCAGTTTACTATCCCCGGAAGCTGAAGCTTTCTTT. This encodes CASSLLSPEAEAFF.

Here the CDR3 reads CSARGLTDTQYF. The CDR3, as DNA: TGCAGTGCTCGAGGACTGACAGATACGCAGTATTTT. This chain connects TRBV29-1 to TRBJ2-3; TRBD2 is a possible D gene (5 bases). Germline loops: CDR1 SQVTM, CDR2 ANQGSEA. The CDR3 sequence is 12 residues long.

The gene calls are TRBV27 and TRBJ2-7; 9 nucleotides align to TRBD1. The J segment lost 4 bases and the V segment lost 4 bases, leaving 5 bases of the junction unmatched. This CDR3 comprises 14 residues. Looked up from germline, CDR1 is MNHEY and CDR2 is SMNVEV (reference sequence). CDR3 bases: TGTGCCAGCAGTTACATTGGACAGGGGTACGAGCAGTACTTC. It is translated as CASSYIGQGYEQYF.

V and J are TRBV30 and TRBJ2-5, with D possibly being TRBD2 (6 bases). Trimming took off 4 bases at V and 1 base at J, with 19 bases between the two ends. This CDR3 spans 16 amino acids. Germline CDR1 is GTSNPN and CDR2 is SVGIG (reference sequence). The CDR3 coding sequence is TGTGCCTGGACGGAGGGTTCCCCAAATATCCAAGAGACCCAGTACTTC. Translation: CAWTEGSPNIQETQYF. Complete variable domain (other parts from reference TRBV30 and TRBJ2-5): SQTIHQWPATLVQPVGSPLSLECTVEGTSNPNLYWYRQAAGRGLQLLFYSVGIGQISSEVPQNLSASRPQDRQFILSSKKLLLSDSGFYLCAWTEGSPNIQETQYFGPGTRLLVL.

V gene TRBV10-3 combines with J gene TRBJ2-7; possible D gene TRBD2, 5 bases. This CDR3 comprises 15 residues. Between the trimmed V and J ends, which lost 10 bases and 1 base, there was a span of 20 bases. Germline-derived CDR1 and CDR2 are ENHRY and SYGVKD. This CDR3 is CATKGVGRSSYEQYF. DNA of the CDR3: TGTGCCACCAAGGGAGTAGGCAGGTCATCCTACGAGCAGTACTTC.

The chain is built from TRBV6-1 and TRBJ1-5, with D unresolved. The CDR3 contains 12 residues. V was cut by 2 bases and J by 3 bases, with 2 bases left in between. Germline-derived CDR1 and CDR2 are MNHNS and SASEGT. This CDR3 is CASSEYNQPQHF. The CDR3, as DNA: TGTGCCAGCAGTGAATACAATCAGCCCCAGCATTTT.

This clone has just a few counts. The V gene is TRBV11-1, the J gene TRBJ2-5; 7 bases map to TRBD2. J lost 6 bases, V lost 2 bases, and 6 bases had no gene match. There are 14 residues in the CDR3. CDR1 and CDR2 (germline): SGHAT, FQDESV (reference sequence). CDR3 residues: CASSLPDGGKTQYF. CDR3 sequence (DNA): TGTGCCAGCAGCTTACCGGACGGGGGGAAGACCCAGTACTTC.

The J gene is TRBJ2-7, the V gene TRBV29-1; 10 bases align to TRBD1. The ends lost 5 bases at V and 4 bases at J; junction bases unmatched: 5. The CDR3 is made up of 13 amino acids. Germline V gene lookup returns CDR1 SQVTM and CDR2 ANQGSEA. CDR3 in DNA: TGCAGCGTTAAGACAGGGGGCGCGTACGAGCAGTACTTC. Amino acids: CSVKTGGAYEQYF.

The chain links TRBV9 to TRBJ2-2, with 9 bases matching TRBD2. V was clipped by 4 bases and J by 3 bases; unmatched bases: 10. The CDR3 sequence is 17 residues long. The germline CDR1 and CDR2 sequences are SGDLS and YYNGEE. In DNA, the CDR3 is TGTGCCAGCAGCCTAACAGGACTAGCGTCTTACACCGGGGAGCTGTTTTTT. The encoded protein is CASSLTGLASYTGELFF.

This chain joins TRBV27 and TRBJ2-1, with 8 positions matching TRBD2. Germline CDR1 and CDR2: MNHEY and SMNVEV (reference sequence). Trimming at V came to 7 bases and at J to 7 bases, leaving 15 bases not matched to a gene. This CDR3 is 16 amino acids long. CDR3 sequence reads: CASTYSAGTRENEQFF. As DNA, the CDR3 is TGTGCCAGCACCTACTCGGCAGGGACTAGAGAGAATGAGCAGTTCTTC.

The rearrangement links TRBV7-9 to TRBJ1-1; D uncertain. Per germline, CDR1 SEHNR and CDR2 FQNEAQ (reference sequence). Deletions cut 1 base from V and 1 base from J, with 7 bases between. The CDR3 extends over 14 amino acids. The CDR3, as DNA: TGTGCCAGCAGCTTAGTGGCAGCGAACACTGAAGCTTTCTTT. Protein sequence: CASSLVAANTEAFF.